The present entry profiles one TCR beta chain with its context. The antigen remains unidentified. Regarding donors, all were healthy bone marrow donors. The data stem from a study of cytomegalovirus exposure and HLA in healthy donors. Findings of the study overall: An analysis done earlier found most TCR beta V segments productive about 87% or about 30% of the time.

PCR amplification relied on 60 Vbeta primers (plus 13 Jbeta primers). Here immunoSEQ multiplex PCR was the method, and the copy in TCRdb shows in-frame clones only, minus some. This table holds around 150,000 clones, 60% to 80% found once. Per germline, CDR1 SQVTM and CDR2 ANQGSEA. The V gene lost 6 bases and the J gene lost 0 bases, with 17 bases spanning the gap. This CDR3 comprises 15 residues. Sequencing was carried out using PBMCs. The receptor was derived from a woman aged 45-65 years in good health and CMV-seropositive. J is TRBJ1-1 and V is TRBV29-1, with D unclear. This CDR3 reads CSVSSGWGMNTEAFF. CDR3 bases: TGCAGCGTCTCCTCGGGATGGGGAATGAACACTGAAGCTTTCTTT.